These 23 T cell receptor beta chains originate from one sample sequenced in a study of CD8 T cells in Susac syndrome. Reverse transcription of roughly 0.5 to 1 ug RNA was carried out with random hexamers. TCRdb re-derived calls from the immunoSEQ multiplex PCR reads in MiXCR, one entry per CDR3 protein. The sample gives about 280,000 distinct CDR3 sequences, roughly 85% of which show up once; about 0.11% is in the top ten. The specimen sequenced was CD8+ T cells from PBMCs. All receptors derive from a human donor with multiple sclerosis.

The CDR3 is CASSYPWTDQETQYF. The CDR3 DNA sequence: TGTGCCAGCAGTTACCCTTGGACAGACCAAGAGACCCAGTACTTC. The V call is TRBV7-9, the J call TRBJ2-5; a weak D match, TRBD1 (6 bases). CDR3 length equals 15 residues. The V gene lost 6 bases and the J gene lost 0 bases, with 14 bases spanning the gap. From germline, CDR1 is SEHNR and CDR2 FQNEAQ (reference sequence).

This chain uses TRBV14 with TRBJ2-2, with 7 bases identical to TRBD2. The CDR3 length is 15 residues. Looked up from germline, CDR1 is SGHDN and CDR2 is FVKESK. Trimming cost V 5 bases and J 2 bases; bases outside gene matches: 5. CDR3 loop: CASSETSSNTGELFF. The CDR3 region has the DNA TGTGCCAGCAGCGAGACTAGCAGTAACACCGGGGAGCTGTTTTTT.

This clonotype was recorded only once. DNA of the CDR3: TGTGCCAGCAGCTATCTTGAAGCTTTCTTT. Its protein is CASSYLEAFF. V and J are TRBV6-1 and TRBJ1-1; the D is unclear. This CDR3 region has 10 residues. The germline V gene encodes CDR1 MNHNS and CDR2 SASEGT. Trimming removed 6 bases from V and 7 bases from J, with 6 bases in between.

The CDR3 DNA follows: TGTGCCAGCAGCCTCCCCAAGGGGGGGGGCACAGATACGCAGTATTTT. It encodes CASSLPKGGGTDTQYF. The chain employs TRBV7-9 and TRBJ2-3; perhaps TRBD2 as D (7 bases). The CDR3 totals 16 residues. Germline CDR1 SEHNR, CDR2 FQNEAQ (reference sequence). Trimming took off 5 bases at V and 1 base at J, with 16 bases between the two ends.

The gene calls are TRBV7-9 and TRBJ2-1; D is unresolved. V lost 8 bases to trimming and J lost 7 bases, with 12 bases between them. Germline CDR1 is SEHNR and CDR2 is FQNEAQ (reference sequence). The CDR3 sequence is 12 residues long. The CDR3 sequence is CASGERGNEQFF. CDR3 DNA: TGTGCCAGCGGGGAACGAGGAAATGAGCAGTTCTTC.

The rearrangement joins TRBV18 to TRBJ2-7; TRBD2 matches at 8 bases. This CDR3 comprises 14 residues. Germline trimming cut 3 bases from V and 7 bases from J; bases unmatched to any gene: 8. Germline lookup yields CDR1 KGHSH and CDR2 LQKENI. In DNA, the CDR3 is TGTGCCAGCTCACCGGCGACTAGCGTAGATGAGCAGTACTTC. Protein: CASSPATSVDEQYF.

The V and J genes are TRBV5-4 and TRBJ2-2, with TRBD2 as a possible D gene (6 bases). V was shortened by 1 base and J by 2 bases, with 9 bases between the two germline ends. CDR3 size: 15 residues. Per the germline V gene, CDR1 is SGHNT and CDR2 is YYREEE (reference sequence). The chain's CDR3 is CASSLTDYNTGELFF. CDR3 DNA sequence: TGTGCCAGCAGCTTGACGGACTACAACACCGGGGAGCTGTTTTTT. Full variable domain (remainder filled in from reference TRBV5-4 and TRBJ2-2): ETGVTQSPTHLIKTRGQQVTLRCSSQSGHNTVSWYQQALGQGPQFIFQYYREEENGRGNFPPRFSGLQFPNYSSELNVNALELDDSALYLCASSLTDYNTGELFFGEGSRLTVL.

This clonotype was seen a few times. The chain links TRBV28 to TRBJ2-7, with 15 bases that match TRBD2. The length of the CDR3 is 19 residues. Losses at the gene ends were 5 bases for V and 5 bases for J; bases not matched to a gene: 16. Germline CDR1 reads MDHEN; CDR2 reads SYDVKM. CDR3 in DNA: TGTGCCAGCAGTGCCGGACTAGCGGGAGGGCGCACTAAGGTCGACGAGCAGTACTTC. Protein: CASSAGLAGGRTKVDEQYF.

V is TRBV13 and J is TRBJ2-1, with 10 bases lining up with TRBD1. J was trimmed by 7 bases and V by 5 bases; bases with no gene match: 8. Looked up from germline, CDR1 is PRHDT and CDR2 is FYEKMQ (reference sequence). The length of the CDR3 is 15 residues. CDR3 sequence reads: CASSPTGTGENEQFF. In DNA form, the CDR3 reads TGTGCCAGCAGCCCAACCGGGACAGGGGAGAATGAGCAGTTCTTC.

The chain links TRBV10-3 to TRBJ1-4; D perhaps matches TRBD1 (6 bases). The V end lost 0 bases, the J end lost 8 bases, and 10 bases lay between the germline ends. The length of the CDR3 is 14 residues. Germline assignment: CDR1 ENHRY and CDR2 SYGVKD. CDR3 bases: TGTGCCATCAGTGAGTCCAGGGGTCGGGAAAAACTGTTTTTT. Its protein is CAISESRGREKLFF.

The chain employs TRBV5-4 and TRBJ1-4; 7 bases fit TRBD1. The trim removed 4 bases at V and 6 bases at J, leaving 3 bases unmatched. This CDR3 is 13 amino acids long. CDR1 and CDR2 from the germline V gene are SGHNT and YYREEE (reference sequence). This CDR3 reads CASSGGTDEKLFF. Here the CDR3 DNA reads TGTGCCAGCAGCGGGGGGACAGATGAAAAACTGTTTTTT.

The genes are TRBV7-2 and TRBJ2-1, with D hard to call. Germline CDR1 and CDR2: SGHTA and FQGNSA. The germline V and J ends were trimmed by 5 bases and 4 bases, with 12 bases remaining between them. The CDR3 consists of 14 residues. This CDR3 reads CASSTHLEYNEQFF. CDR3 DNA sequence: TGTGCCAGCAGCACCCACCTAGAGTACAATGAGCAGTTCTTC.

The rearrangement links TRBV10-3 to TRBJ2-1; D is ambiguous. This CDR3 has 12 amino acids. Trimming cost V 6 bases and J 8 bases, with 11 bases left between them. Germline-derived CDR1 and CDR2 are ENHRY and SYGVKD. The CDR3 bases are TGTGCCATCAGGACCCAACTCCATGAGCAGTTCTTC. It is translated as CAIRTQLHEQFF.

CDR3 in amino acids: CASSLSDTGRTQYF. CDR3 bases: TGTGCCAGCAGTTTAAGTGACACCGGGAGAACCCAGTACTTC. The V gene is TRBV12-3 or TRBV12-4, the J gene TRBJ2-5; possibly TRBD2 for D (6 bases). Between the trimmed V and J ends, which lost 2 bases and 8 bases, there was a span of 15 bases. CDR3 length: 14 residues.

The chain is built from TRBV28 and TRBJ1-5, with a possible D match to TRBD1 (5 bases). Looked up from germline, CDR1 is MDHEN and CDR2 is SYDVKM. The CDR3 is 17 residues long. Trimming stripped 6 bases from V and 3 bases from J, with 21 bases between. CDR3 loop: CASSPYPTVGNNQPQHF. CDR3 sequence (DNA): TGTGCCAGCAGCCCCTACCCGACAGTGGGGAACAATCAGCCCCAGCATTTT.

The CDR3 loop is CASGIGELFF. The CDR3 DNA reads as TGTGCCAGCGGCATCGGGGAGCTGTTTTTT. This sequence joins TRBV25-1 and TRBJ2-2, with D uncertain. The V end lost 8 bases, the J end lost 7 bases, and 5 bases lay between the germline ends. This CDR3 region has 10 residues. Germline CDR1 MGHDK, CDR2 SYGVNS.

The chain employs TRBV15 and TRBJ2-6, with D hard to call. Germline-derived CDR1 and CDR2 are LNHNV and YYDKDF (reference sequence). This CDR3 has 16 amino acids. Deletions cut 0 bases from V and 0 bases from J, with 6 bases between. CDR3 loop: CATSRDLDSGANVLTF. CDR3 coding DNA: TGTGCCACCAGCAGAGATTTGGACTCTGGGGCCAACGTCCTGACTTTC. Combining the CDR3 with reference TRBV15 and TRBJ2-6 gives the whole variable domain DAMVIQNPRYQVTQFGKPVTLSCSQTLNHNVMYWYQQKSSQAPKLLFHYYDKDFNNEADTPDNFQSRRPNTSFCFLDIRSPGLGDTAMYLCATSRDLDSGANVLTFGAGSRLTVL.

The chain links TRBV28 to TRBJ2-7; 7 nucleotides align to TRBD2. The CDR3 spans 15 residues. CDR1 MDHEN and CDR2 SYDVKM come from the germline V gene. V lost 5 bases to trimming and J lost 0 bases; unmatched junction nucleotides: 7. Here the CDR3 DNA reads TGTGCCAGCAGTACTCGGACTAGAACCTCCTACGAGCAGTACTTC. This codes for CASSTRTRTSYEQYF.

The chain employs TRBV9 and TRBJ2-4; 7 nucleotides align to TRBD1. J lost 1 base, V lost 4 bases, and 8 bases had no gene match. This CDR3 comprises 16 residues. Per the germline V gene, CDR1 is SGDLS and CDR2 is YYNGEE. CDR3 region: CASSPQTGSAKNIQYF. The CDR3 region has the DNA TGTGCCAGCAGCCCACAGACAGGGTCGGCCAAAAACATTCAGTACTTC.

This chain uses TRBV12-3 or TRBV12-4 with TRBJ2-3; 7 nucleotides line up with TRBD2. V trimming: 3 bases; J trimming: 3 bases; junction bases outside the gene matches: 3. CDR3 length equals 14 residues. CDR3 sequence: CASSFAGVTDTQYF. Here the CDR3 DNA reads TGTGCCAGCAGTTTTGCGGGAGTAACAGATACGCAGTATTTT.

The rearrangement uses TRBV29-1 and TRBJ2-1, with 9 positions matching TRBD1. Germline V gene lookup returns CDR1 SQVTM and CDR2 ANQGSEA. The V segment lost 3 bases and the J segment 6 bases; nucleotides outside the gene matches: 6. The CDR3 covers 14 residues. The CDR3 sequence: CSVDAQGACNEQFF. The CDR3, as DNA: TGCAGCGTTGATGCACAGGGGGCATGCAATGAGCAGTTCTTC.

The J gene is TRBJ2-3, the V gene TRBV6-5; the match to TRBD1 covers 8 bases. Germline V gene lookup returns CDR1 MNHEY and CDR2 SVGAGI. The CDR3 is 17 residues long. V lost 0 bases to trimming and J lost 2 bases; unmatched junction nucleotides: 7. The CDR3 here is CASSYSHRGEDTDTQYF. CDR3 in DNA: TGTGCCAGCAGTTACTCCCACAGGGGGGAAGACACAGATACGCAGTATTTT.

This clonotype has only one observation. The genes are TRBV20-1 and TRBJ2-1; D remains unclear. V was cut by 4 bases and J by 10 bases, with 17 bases left in between. Germline lookup yields CDR1 DFQATT and CDR2 SNEGSKA (reference sequence). CDR3 length: 13 amino acids. This CDR3 is CSATAQVYPEQFF. CDR3 nucleotides: TGCAGTGCTACCGCCCAAGTGTACCCAGAGCAGTTCTTC.